Listed below are T cell receptor beta chains from one sample, sequenced in a study of TIL therapy for anti-PD-1-resistant metastatic lung cancer. Generated by immunoSEQ multiplex PCR, the TCRdb table keeps only in-frame clones and is missing some. In the table there are 2,600 or so clones, over 65% of which are singletons. The sample here was tumor tissue, taken at baseline. The receptors come from a person aged 25-80 years with non-small cell lung cancer. Some clones in this sample may be carry-over from other donors' samples. Both conserved end residues are part of each CDR3. Each record gives: J gene, CDR3 length, V gene, D gene, clone size, CDR3 DNA, CDR3 protein. The D gene is left open where the match is weak. Size tells how often a clone was seen (once, few, many) or the class of an expanded clone, and some rows leave it out.

J: TRBJ2-5; length: 14; V: TRBV30; D: TRBD2; size: .; DNA: TGTGCCTCCGCCTCGGGGGGACTCCAAGAGACCCAGTACTTC; CDR3: CASASGGLQETQYF
J: TRBJ1-2; length: 13; V: TRBV11-3; D: TRBD1; size: .; DNA: TGTGCCAGCAGCCCAGGGGGACAGCCGGGCTACACCTTC; CDR3: CASSPGGQPGYTF
J: TRBJ1-5; length: 15; V: TRBV19; D: .; size: .; DNA: TGTGCCAGTAGCAATTTTGGGGGAGGCAATCAGCCCCAGCATTTT; CDR3: CASSNFGGGNQPQHF
J: TRBJ2-2; length: 15; V: TRBV28; D: .; size: .; DNA: TGTGCCAGCAGTTTCGGAGGGTACAACACCGGGGAGCTGTTTTTT; CDR3: CASSFGGYNTGELFF
J: TRBJ2-1; length: 15; V: TRBV6-5; D: TRBD2; size: .; DNA: TGTGCCAGCAGTTACTTAGGACTAGCCTACAATGAGCAGTTCTTC; CDR3: CASSYLGLAYNEQFF
J: TRBJ2-7; length: 18; V: TRBV7-9; D: .; size: .; DNA: TGTGCCAGCAGCTCCGAAGGGGTGGCGGGTCCCTCTTTCTACGAGCAGTACTTC; CDR3: CASSSEGVAGPSFYEQYF
J: TRBJ2-7; length: 12; V: TRBV11-2; D: .; size: .; DNA: TGTGCCAGCAGCAAGGGACCCTACGAGCAGTACTTC; CDR3: CASSKGPYEQYF
J: TRBJ1-3; length: 15; V: TRBV7-8; D: TRBD1; size: .; DNA: TGTGCCAGCAGCATGGACAGGATCACTGGAAACACCATATATTTT; CDR3: CASSMDRITGNTIYF
J: TRBJ2-3; length: 15; V: TRBV2; D: .; size: .; DNA: TGTGCCAGCAGTGAATTGCAGGTGCATACAGATACGCAGTATTTT; CDR3: CASSELQVHTDTQYF
J: TRBJ2-1; length: 12; V: TRBV2; D: .; size: once; DNA: TGTGCCAGCAGTGAACCTACGGATGAGCAGTTCTTC; CDR3: CASSEPTDEQFF
J: TRBJ2-7; length: 11; V: TRBV2; D: .; size: .; DNA: TGTGCCAGCAGTACGGCCTTCGAGCAGTACTTC; CDR3: CASSTAFEQYF
J: TRBJ2-2; length: 14; V: TRBV6-1; D: .; size: once; DNA: TGTGCCAGCAGGGACAGTGCGAACACCGGGGAGCTGTTTTTT; CDR3: CASRDSANTGELFF
J: TRBJ2-3; length: 16; V: TRBV9; D: TRBD2; size: .; DNA: TGTGCCAGCAGCGTAGGTGGCGGGGGGGCGGCAGATACGCAGTATTTT; CDR3: CASSVGGGGAADTQYF
J: TRBJ2-5; length: 15; V: TRBV7-3; D: TRBD1; size: once; DNA: TGTGCCAGCAGCCCTCACGGGACAGATCAAGAGACCCAGTACTTC; CDR3: CASSPHGTDQETQYF
J: TRBJ2-2; length: 18; V: TRBV30; D: TRBD2; size: .; DNA: TGTGCCTGCCACGCACCTAGCGGGAGGGCCTTGAACACCGGGGAGCTGTTTTTT; CDR3: CACHAPSGRALNTGELFF
J: TRBJ1-4; length: 14; V: TRBV7-8; D: .; size: .; DNA: TGTGCCAGCAGCTTTTGGGGGGTGAATGAAAAACTGTTTTTT; CDR3: CASSFWGVNEKLFF
J: TRBJ1-4; length: 15; V: TRBV25-1; D: .; size: few; DNA: TGTGCCAGCAGTTTCCGGGCCAGCGTCAATGAAAAACTGTTTTTT; CDR3: CASSFRASVNEKLFF
J: TRBJ2-2; length: 13; V: TRBV19; D: .; size: .; DNA: TGTGCCTTCGAAGGGGGTTGGACCGGGGAGCTGTTTTTT; CDR3: CAFEGGWTGELFF
J: TRBJ2-5; length: 13; V: TRBV6-1; D: .; size: .; DNA: TGTGCCCTTGGTGAGGGGGAGGAAGAGACCCAGTACTTC; CDR3: CALGEGEEETQYF
J: TRBJ2-3; length: 17; V: TRBV27; D: TRBD2; size: .; DNA: TGTGCCAGCAGTCCCCTTTGGCTAGCGGGTGGGACAGATACGCAGTATTTT; CDR3: CASSPLWLAGGTDTQYF
J: TRBJ2-7; length: 16; V: TRBV14; D: .; size: once; DNA: TGTGCCAGCAGCCAAGATATGGGGGCCAGTTGGTACGAGCAGTACTTC; CDR3: CASSQDMGASWYEQYF
J: TRBJ1-1; length: 17; V: TRBV5-1; D: .; size: .; DNA: TGCGCCAGCAGCTTGCGGGGGATGGGACCGGGGAACACTGAAGCTTTCTTT; CDR3: CASSLRGMGPGNTEAFF
J: TRBJ1-5; length: 15; V: TRBV9; D: .; size: .; DNA: TGTGCCAGCAGCGTAGACGGCCGCCCAAATCAGCCCCAGCATTTT; CDR3: CASSVDGRPNQPQHF
J: TRBJ2-3; length: 14; V: TRBV9; D: .; size: few; DNA: TGTGCCAGCAGCGTAGTCGACTCCACAGATACGCAGTATTTT; CDR3: CASSVVDSTDTQYF
J: TRBJ1-2; length: 15; V: TRBV7-9; D: .; size: .; DNA: TGTGCCAGCAGCTTAGGCCCAGCCACAAACTATGGCTACACCTTC; CDR3: CASSLGPATNYGYTF
J: TRBJ2-1; length: 13; V: TRBV19; D: TRBD2; size: once; DNA: TGTGCCTCCACGTTGGGACTAGCGGGAGTTCAGTTCTTC; CDR3: CASTLGLAGVQFF
J: TRBJ2-2; length: 17; V: TRBV7-8; D: TRBD2; size: .; DNA: TGTGCCAGCAGCTCATCCGGGACTAGCGGGTTCACAGGGGAGCTGTTTTTT; CDR3: CASSSSGTSGFTGELFF
J: TRBJ2-5; length: 13; V: TRBV7-2; D: .; size: .; DNA: TGTGCCAGCAGCTTATCGGTCCGGGAGACCCAGTACTTC; CDR3: CASSLSVRETQYF
J: TRBJ2-1; length: 15; V: TRBV29-1; D: TRBD2; size: .; DNA: TGCAGCGTTGACGGTCGGACTAGCCGCAACAATGAGCAGTTCTTC; CDR3: CSVDGRTSRNNEQFF
J: TRBJ2-7; length: 13; V: TRBV6-5; D: TRBD1; size: .; DNA: TGTGCCAGCAGGAAGACAGGGGTCCACGAGCAGTACTTC; CDR3: CASRKTGVHEQYF
J: TRBJ1-1; length: 13; V: TRBV5-6; D: .; size: .; DNA: TGTGCCAGCAGCTTGTTGTGGAACACTGAAGCTTTCTTT; CDR3: CASSLLWNTEAFF
J: TRBJ2-4; length: 17; V: TRBV23-1; D: TRBD1; size: .; DNA: TGCGCCAGCGGACCGGGACAGGAGAATCTAGCCAAAAACATTCAGTACTTC; CDR3: CASGPGQENLAKNIQYF
J: TRBJ2-2; length: 16; V: TRBV4-3; D: .; size: .; DNA: TGCGCCAGCAGCCAAGCCAGGGAGCCGAACACCGGGGAGCTGTTTTTT; CDR3: CASSQAREPNTGELFF
J: TRBJ1-1; length: 17; V: TRBV19; D: .; size: .; DNA: TGTGCCAGTAGTATAAAGGCGAGGGGAGGGGAGAACACTGAAGCTTTCTTT; CDR3: CASSIKARGGENTEAFF
J: TRBJ1-5; length: 14; V: TRBV10-3; D: TRBD1; size: .; DNA: TGTGCCATCAGGGGACAGGGTGGCAATCAGCCCCAGCATTTT; CDR3: CAIRGQGGNQPQHF
J: TRBJ1-6; length: 14; V: TRBV2; D: .; size: once; DNA: TGTGCCAGCAGTGTACGAACAGGGAATTCACCCCTCCACTTT; CDR3: CASSVRTGNSPLHF
J: TRBJ1-6; length: 17; V: TRBV19; D: TRBD1; size: .; DNA: TGTGCCAGTAGTATAGGCCCGACAGGGGTCTCAAATTCACCCCTCCACTTT; CDR3: CASSIGPTGVSNSPLHF
J: TRBJ2-5; length: 14; V: TRBV7-2; D: .; size: .; DNA: TGTGCCAGCAGCCGCCGTTGGGGGGTCGAGACCCAGTACTTC; CDR3: CASSRRWGVETQYF
J: TRBJ2-7; length: 14; V: TRBV27; D: TRBD1; size: .; DNA: TGTGCCAGCAGTTCTCGGACAGGGGTGGGCGAGCAGTACTTC; CDR3: CASSSRTGVGEQYF
J: TRBJ1-6; length: 13; V: TRBV6-6; D: .; size: .; DNA: TGTGCCAGCAGTTACCGCCACAGGAACCCCCTCCACTTT; CDR3: CASSYRHRNPLHF
J: TRBJ1-5; length: 17; V: TRBV28; D: .; size: few; DNA: TGTGCCAGCAGTTATCTGACAGGCGGAGATTTGTATCAGCCCCAGCATTTT; CDR3: CASSYLTGGDLYQPQHF
J: TRBJ1-4; length: 14; V: TRBV27; D: .; size: .; DNA: TGTGCCAGCAGTTTCTCCAGGGTTGAGGAAAAACTGTTTTTT; CDR3: CASSFSRVEEKLFF
J: TRBJ1-5; length: 12; V: TRBV19; D: .; size: .; DNA: TGTGCCACCAGGCAGGGTCGGCAGCCCCAGCATTTT; CDR3: CATRQGRQPQHF
J: TRBJ2-6; length: 18; V: TRBV6-7; D: .; size: .; DNA: TGTGCCAGCAGTTGGGTGCAGCGTTTACAAAGTCGGGCCAACGTCCTGACTTTC; CDR3: CASSWVQRLQSRANVLTF
J: TRBJ2-5; length: 14; V: TRBV7-6; D: TRBD2; size: .; DNA: TGTGCCAGCAGCTTTCCGGGACTAGCGGGGACCCAGTACTTC; CDR3: CASSFPGLAGTQYF
J: TRBJ1-2; length: 13; V: TRBV2; D: TRBD1; size: .; DNA: TGTGCCAGCAGCGCGGGACAGGGCCCTGGCTACACCTTC; CDR3: CASSAGQGPGYTF
J: TRBJ1-2; length: 11; V: TRBV2; D: .; size: .; DNA: TGTGCCAGCAGTTACCAGTATGGCTACACCTTC; CDR3: CASSYQYGYTF
J: TRBJ2-7; length: 14; V: TRBV23-1; D: TRBD1; size: few; DNA: TGCGCCAGCAGGATTGACAGGGGTTTCCACGAGCAGTACTTC; CDR3: CASRIDRGFHEQYF
J: TRBJ2-1; length: 15; V: TRBV13; D: .; size: .; DNA: TGTGCCAGCAGCCCCGAGGGGGGTTCCTACAATGAGCAGTTCTTC; CDR3: CASSPEGGSYNEQFF
J: TRBJ2-1; length: 18; V: TRBV7-9; D: .; size: .; DNA: TGTGCCAGCAGCTTAGCGAAGACGGCGGGGCGTTCCTACAATGAGCAGTTCTTC; CDR3: CASSLAKTAGRSYNEQFF